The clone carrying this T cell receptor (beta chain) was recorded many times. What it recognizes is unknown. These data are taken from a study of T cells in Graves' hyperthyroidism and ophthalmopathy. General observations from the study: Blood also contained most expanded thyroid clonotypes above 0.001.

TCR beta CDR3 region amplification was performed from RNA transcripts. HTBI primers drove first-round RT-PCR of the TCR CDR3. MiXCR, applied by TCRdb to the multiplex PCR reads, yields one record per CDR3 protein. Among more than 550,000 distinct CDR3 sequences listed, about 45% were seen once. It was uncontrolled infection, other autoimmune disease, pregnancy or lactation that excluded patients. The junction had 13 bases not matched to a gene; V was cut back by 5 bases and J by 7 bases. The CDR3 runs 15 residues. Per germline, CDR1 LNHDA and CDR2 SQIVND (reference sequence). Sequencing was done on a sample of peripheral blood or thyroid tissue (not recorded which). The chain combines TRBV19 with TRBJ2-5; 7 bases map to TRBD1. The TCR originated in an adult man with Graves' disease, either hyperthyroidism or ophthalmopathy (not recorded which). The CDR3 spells CASSPQGVQGATQYF. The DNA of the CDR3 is TGTGCCAGTAGTCCCCAGGGGGTACAGGGTGCGACCCAGTACTTC.